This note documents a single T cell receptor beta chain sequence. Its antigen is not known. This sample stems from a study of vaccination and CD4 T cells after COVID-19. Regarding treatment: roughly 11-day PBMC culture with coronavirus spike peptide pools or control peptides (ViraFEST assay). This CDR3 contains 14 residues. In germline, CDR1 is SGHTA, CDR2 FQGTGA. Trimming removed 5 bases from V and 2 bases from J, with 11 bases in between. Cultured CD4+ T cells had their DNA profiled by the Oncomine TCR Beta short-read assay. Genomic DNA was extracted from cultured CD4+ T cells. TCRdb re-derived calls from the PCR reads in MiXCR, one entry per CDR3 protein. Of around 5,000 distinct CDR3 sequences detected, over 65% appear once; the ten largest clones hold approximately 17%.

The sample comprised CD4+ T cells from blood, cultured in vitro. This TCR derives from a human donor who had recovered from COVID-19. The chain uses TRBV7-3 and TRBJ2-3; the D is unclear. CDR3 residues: CASSPPEATDTQYF. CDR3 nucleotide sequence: TGTGCCAGCAGCCCCCCGGAAGCCACAGATACGCAGTATTTT.